A selection of T cell receptor beta chains follows, all from one sample in a study of cytomegalovirus exposure and HLA in healthy donors. Repertoires were generated with immunoSEQ multiplex PCR, while TCRdb's copy carries only in-frame clones and drops some. The sample has under 150,000 clones; around 87% are singletons. The sequenced sample consisted of PBMCs. These receptors all stem from a man younger than 35 in good health and CMV-seropositive. CDR3s include the opening cysteine and the closing phenylalanine or tryptophan. A D gene is named only where the DNA matches it firmly. Only part of the rows carry a size: once, few, many, or a class if the clone is expanded.

d_call	v_call	clone_size	j_call	cdr3_aa	cdr3_nt
-	TRBV4-2	-	TRBJ2-5	CASSQETGGLYQETQYF	TGTGCCAGCAGCCAAGAAACCGGGGGGCTGTACCAAGAGACCCAGTACTTC
TRBD1	TRBV5-1	-	TRBJ1-1	CASRGGTGNTEAFF	TGCGCCAGCAGGGGCGGGACAGGCAACACTGAAGCTTTCTTT
TRBD1	TRBV6-5	-	TRBJ2-7	CASSYSGTAFPEQYF	TGTGCCAGCAGTTACTCGGGGACAGCTTTCCCCGAGCAGTACTTC
-	TRBV29-1	-	TRBJ2-3	CSVGRALDTQYF	TGCAGCGTTGGGCGGGCGCTCGATACGCAGTATTTT
-	TRBV18	-	TRBJ2-5	CASSPQQEAQYF	TGTGCCAGCTCACCTCAGCAAGAGGCCCAGTACTTC
-	TRBV6-5	few	TRBJ1-6	CASRNQGSGSPLHF	TGTGCCAGCAGAAACCAGGGAAGTGGGTCACCCCTCCACTTT
-	TRBV10-2	once	TRBJ2-7	CASGQGPDSYEQYF	TGCGCCAGCGGTCAGGGGCCCGACTCCTACGAGCAGTACTTC
-	TRBV7-8	-	TRBJ1-1	CASSPERGNEAFF	TGTGCCAGCAGCCCCGAGAGAGGGAATGAAGCTTTCTTT
TRBD1	TRBV19	once	TRBJ1-5	CASSIRDRGLGSSQPQHF	TGTGCCAGTAGTATCCGGGACAGGGGCCTCGGGTCGTCTCAGCCCCAGCATTTT
-	TRBV5-1	-	TRBJ2-7	CASSVQGRKNEQYF	TGCGCCAGCAGCGTACAGGGTCGTAAGAACGAGCAGTACTTC
-	TRBV23-1	-	TRBJ2-7	CASSHLSSELAYEQYF	TGCGCCAGCAGTCACCTCTCGAGTGAACTCGCCTACGAGCAGTACTTC
-	TRBV7-6	-	TRBJ2-3	CASSLGMWRDHRDTQYF	TGTGCCAGCAGCTTAGGAATGTGGCGGGATCATCGAGATACGCAGTATTTT
TRBD2	TRBV7-8	-	TRBJ2-5	CASSPNAGEETQYF	TGTGCCAGCAGCCCCAACGCGGGAGAAGAGACCCAGTACTTC
TRBD2	TRBV11-3	-	TRBJ2-7	CASSNRTSVTYEQYF	TGTGCCAGCAGCAACCGAACTAGCGTTACCTACGAGCAGTACTTC
-	TRBV2	-	TRBJ2-2	CASSAGFDTGELFF	TGTGCCAGCAGTGCAGGGTTCGACACCGGGGAGCTGTTTTTT
-	TRBV11-2	-	TRBJ1-3	CASSLGRGRTNTIYF	TGTGCCAGCAGCTTGGGCAGGGGCCGCACTAACACCATATATTTT
TRBD1	TRBV5-1	-	TRBJ2-2	CASSLVPGGETGELFF	TGCGCCAGCAGCTTGGTCCCAGGGGGCGAAACCGGGGAGCTGTTTTTT
-	TRBV6-1	once	TRBJ2-2	CASSVPKNTGELFF	TGTGCCAGCAGTGTCCCCAAGAACACCGGGGAGCTGTTTTTT
-	TRBV19	-	TRBJ1-1	CASSQQGRNTEAFF	TGTGCCAGTTCCCAACAGGGACGGAACACTGAAGCTTTCTTT
TRBD1	TRBV6-1	-	TRBJ2-7	CASSDRDRVSYEQYF	TGTGCCAGCAGTGATCGTGACAGGGTCTCCTACGAGCAGTACTTC
TRBD1	TRBV19	-	TRBJ2-7	CASSHRAGTGFNEQYF	TGTGCCAGTAGCCACAGAGCGGGGACAGGGTTCAACGAGCAGTACTTC
-	TRBV30	-	TRBJ2-7	CAWSVGGYEQYF	TGTGCCTGGAGTGTAGGAGGCTACGAGCAGTACTTC
-	TRBV9	once	TRBJ2-3	CASSDLDTQYF	TGTGCCAGCAGCGATCTAGATACGCAGTATTTT
-	TRBV6-1	-	TRBJ1-4	CASSEMSRAAFATNEKLFF	TGTGCCAGCAGTGAAATGAGCAGGGCAGCCTTTGCAACTAATGAAAAACTGTTTTTT